This is a list of T cell receptor beta chains from one sample in a study of CD8 T cells in Susac syndrome. One entry per CDR3 protein results from TCRdb running MiXCR on the immunoSEQ multiplex PCR reads. The table lists about 210,000 distinct CDR3 sequences, 95% of them singletons, with approximately 0.081% in the top ten. Sample: CD4+ T cells from PBMCs. The source of these receptors is a human donor with multiple sclerosis. The CDR3 runs from the conserved cysteine through the conserved F or W. D genes are given only for firm matches. Expanded clones get a size class; other rows say once, few or many, or leave the size out.

d_gene	v_gene	abundance	j_gene	CDR3aa	CDR3nt
-	TRBV3-1	-	TRBJ2-1	CASSQDGKEQFF	TGTGCCAGCAGCCAAGACGGAAAAGAGCAGTTCTTC
-	TRBV11-2	-	TRBJ1-1	CASSLGPPGTEAFF	TGTGCCAGCAGCTTAGGGCCTCCGGGCACTGAAGCTTTCTTT
-	TRBV12-3/TRBV12-4	-	TRBJ2-2	CASRTESNTGELFF	TGTGCCAGCAGGACAGAATCGAACACCGGGGAGCTGTTTTTT
TRBD2	TRBV7-2	-	TRBJ2-1	CASSSLGGGGGEQFF	TGTGCCAGCAGCTCCCTAGGCGGGGGGGGAGGTGAGCAGTTCTTC
-	TRBV30	-	TRBJ1-6	CAWSRSSYNSPLHF	TGTGCCTGGAGTCGTAGCTCCTATAATTCACCCCTCCACTTT
-	TRBV29-1	-	TRBJ2-3	CSVEAYDTGTDTQYF	TGCAGCGTTGAAGCGTACGACACCGGCACGGATACGCAGTATTTT
-	TRBV20-1	-	TRBJ2-7	CSATRGRRGGSYEQYF	TGCAGTGCCACAAGGGGTAGGAGGGGTGGATCCTACGAGCAGTACTTC
-	TRBV9	-	TRBJ2-7	CASSVISGAEQYF	TGTGCCAGCAGCGTAATATCAGGGGCCGAGCAGTACTTC
TRBD1	TRBV12-5	-	TRBJ2-6	CASGLGTGLAGANVLTF	TGTGCTAGTGGTTTGGGGACAGGGTTGGCCGGGGCCAACGTCCTGACTTTC
-	TRBV20-1	-	TRBJ1-6	CSARVRQNSPLHF	TGCAGTGCTAGAGTGAGACAGAATTCACCCCTCCACTTT
-	TRBV24-1	-	TRBJ2-2	CATSDFADTGELFF	TGTGCCACCAGTGATTTTGCAGACACCGGGGAGCTGTTTTTT
-	TRBV20-1	-	TRBJ1-5	CSARDGRNQPQHF	TGCAGTGCTAGAGATGGGAGAAATCAGCCCCAGCATTTT
TRBD2	TRBV29-1	-	TRBJ2-1	CSVEMGLYNEQFF	TGCAGCGTTGAAATGGGACTATACAATGAGCAGTTCTTC
-	TRBV12-3/TRBV12-4	-	TRBJ2-6	CASREEGKANVLTF	TGTGCCAGCAGAGAGGAGGGGAAGGCCAACGTCCTGACTTTC
-	TRBV27	-	TRBJ2-7	CASSRNQGTHEQYF	TGTGCCAGCAGCCGAAACCAGGGTACCCACGAGCAGTACTTC
-	TRBV3-1	-	TRBJ1-6	CASSPLGSDSPLHF	TGTGCCAGCAGCCCGCTCGGATCCGATTCACCCCTCCACTTT
-	TRBV19	-	TRBJ2-5	CASSPRRVFMDPSQETQYF	TGTGCCAGTAGTCCCCGACGGGTGTTTATGGACCCCTCCCAAGAGACCCAGTACTTC
-	TRBV30	-	TRBJ2-1	CAWRAPGPSYNEQFF	TGTGCCTGGAGAGCCCCTGGCCCCTCCTACAATGAGCAGTTCTTC
-	TRBV14	-	TRBJ1-2	CASSQDSVPTDGYTF	TGTGCCAGCAGCCAAGATTCCGTCCCCACGGACGGCTACACCTTC
-	TRBV5-1	-	TRBJ1-2	CASSPSQANYGYTF	TGCGCCAGCAGCCCATCCCAGGCCAACTATGGCTACACCTTC
-	TRBV3-1	-	TRBJ1-2	CASSQAGEGYTF	TGTGCCAGCAGCCAAGCAGGGGAAGGCTACACCTTC
-	TRBV20-1	-	TRBJ1-2	CSAKSYGYTF	TGCAGTGCGAAGAGCTATGGCTACACCTTC
-	TRBV12-3/TRBV12-4	-	TRBJ1-5	CASSLPPVQGSNQPQHF	TGTGCCAGCAGTTTACCACCGGTTCAGGGCAGCAATCAGCCCCAGCATTTT
-	TRBV29-1	-	TRBJ2-3	CSVALGQIDTQYF	TGCAGCGTTGCCCTAGGACAGATAGATACGCAGTATTTT
-	TRBV29-1	-	TRBJ1-1	CSVDQLGREGGAFF	TGCAGCGTTGATCAGTTGGGTAGAGAAGGGGGAGCTTTCTTT
-	TRBV3-1	-	TRBJ2-7	CASPPERFEQYF	TGTGCCAGCCCCCCGGAGCGGTTCGAGCAGTACTTC
-	TRBV6-5	few	TRBJ2-3	CASSVRGFTDTQYF	TGTGCCAGCTCAGTCAGAGGATTCACAGATACGCAGTATTTT
-	TRBV20-1	-	TRBJ1-2	CSAQSGQANYGYTF	TGCAGTGCCCAATCAGGCCAAGCTAACTATGGCTACACCTTC
-	TRBV29-1	-	TRBJ1-1	CSVRTAQTEAFF	TGCAGCGTCCGGACGGCCCAAACTGAAGCTTTCTTT
-	TRBV7-9	-	TRBJ2-5	CASSTTGYQETQYF	TGTGCCAGCAGCACCACAGGTTACCAAGAGACCCAGTACTTC
-	TRBV5-6	-	TRBJ2-7	CASRPETGTYEQYF	TGTGCCAGCCGACCCGAGACAGGAACCTACGAGCAGTACTTC
TRBD2	TRBV9	-	TRBJ2-1	CASSVASGGPGFEFF	TGTGCCAGCAGCGTAGCTAGCGGGGGCCCGGGGTTTGAGTTCTTC
-	TRBV12-3/TRBV12-4	-	TRBJ2-2	CASSPTPRATGELFF	TGTGCCAGCAGCCCTACCCCGAGAGCGACCGGGGAGCTGTTTTTT
TRBD1	TRBV7-2	-	TRBJ2-3	CASSQGDPITDTQYF	TGTGCCAGCAGCCAGGGGGACCCGATTACAGATACGCAGTATTTT
-	TRBV3-1	-	TRBJ1-2	CASSQDEGPYYGYTF	TGTGCCAGCAGCCAAGATGAAGGGCCCTACTATGGCTACACCTTC
TRBD1	TRBV12-3/TRBV12-4	-	TRBJ1-5	CASSLIGGGQPQHF	TGTGCCAGCAGTTTAATAGGGGGCGGTCAGCCCCAGCATTTT
-	TRBV3-1	-	TRBJ2-5	CASSQFRDGKSNF	TGTGCCAGCAGTCAGTTCCGAGACGGGAAGAGCAACTTC
-	TRBV20-1	once	TRBJ2-7	CSATGARGEYEQYF	TGCAGTGCTACAGGGGCTAGAGGGGAATACGAGCAGTACTTC
TRBD2	TRBV29-1	-	TRBJ2-4	CSVTSGGAKNIQYF	TGCAGCGTTACTAGCGGAGGAGCCAAAAACATTCAGTACTTC
-	TRBV5-6	-	TRBJ1-5	CASSLFRAGVPYSNQPQHF	TGTGCCAGCAGCTTGTTTAGGGCGGGGGTACCCTATAGCAATCAGCCCCAGCATTTT
TRBD2	TRBV7-9	-	TRBJ2-7	CASSLSSGGGEQYF	TGTGCCAGCAGCTTGAGTAGCGGGGGTGGCGAGCAGTACTTC
-	TRBV29-1	once	TRBJ1-3	CSVTDPLSGNTIYF	TGCAGCGTGACCGACCCGCTATCTGGAAACACCATATATTTT
-	TRBV30	-	TRBJ1-4	CAWSLQTGVNEKLFF	TGTGCCTGGAGCCTACAGACAGGAGTTAATGAAAAACTGTTTTTT
-	TRBV12-5	-	TRBJ2-3	CASGFLDLTDTQYF	TGTGCTAGTGGATTCTTAGACCTCACAGATACGCAGTATTTT
-	TRBV30	once	TRBJ1-1	CAWREQATSGEAFF	TGTGCCTGGAGGGAACAGGCCACGAGCGGAGAAGCTTTCTTT
-	TRBV12-3/TRBV12-4	once	TRBJ2-3	CASSPGVGGYTDTQYF	TGTGCCAGCAGCCCGGGAGTGGGGGGTTACACAGATACGCAGTATTTT
-	TRBV30	-	TRBJ2-7	CAWSVRGRQYF	TGTGCCTGGAGTGTTCGGGGCAGGCAGTACTTC
TRBD1	TRBV6-6	-	TRBJ2-5	CASSYSPGQGPETQYF	TGTGCCAGCAGTTACTCCCCGGGACAGGGGCCGGAGACCCAGTACTTC
-	TRBV4-2	-	TRBJ1-5	CASSQGTRGNQPQHF	TGTGCCAGCAGCCAAGGTACGAGGGGCAATCAGCCCCAGCATTTT
TRBD1	TRBV18	-	TRBJ2-5	CASSPGQVQETQYF	TGTGCCAGCTCACCGGGACAGGTCCAAGAGACCCAGTACTTC
TRBD1	TRBV12-3/TRBV12-4	-	TRBJ2-1	CASSSPGGNYYNEQFF	TGTGCCAGCAGTTCCCCAGGGGGTAACTACTACAATGAGCAGTTCTTC
TRBD1	TRBV3-1	-	TRBJ1-6	CASSLLGDRSSLHF	TGTGCCAGCAGCCTCTTGGGGGACAGGTCATCCCTCCACTTT